These 4 T cell receptor beta chains share one sample of origin, sequenced in a study of blood T cell repertoires in COVID-19. Profiled with immunoSEQ multiplex PCR; TCRdb holds only in-frame clones, not every one. The sample consists of around 25,000 clones, 55% to 85% of them appearing once. The sample taken for sequencing was peripheral blood. These receptors were taken from a woman older than 75 with acute or convalescent COVID-19.

V usage is TRBV5-4 and J usage is TRBJ2-3, with 13 bases identical to TRBD2. Germline CDR1 reads SGHNT; CDR2 reads YYREEE (reference sequence). The CDR3 covers 16 residues. Trimming cost V 1 base and J 4 bases; bases outside gene matches: 3. DNA for the CDR3: TGTGCCAGCAGCTTGCGCACTAGCGGGAGGGCAGATACGCAGTATTTT. This sequence encodes CASSLRTSGRADTQYF.

V gene TRBV7-2 combines with J gene TRBJ2-7; the match to TRBD2 covers 13 bases. V lost 5 bases, J lost 4 bases, and 8 bases stayed unmatched. There are 16 residues in the CDR3. Germline CDR1 SGHTA, CDR2 FQGNSA. The CDR3 is CASSPQLAGGWYEQYF. Written as DNA, the CDR3 is TGTGCCAGCAGCCCCCAACTAGCGGGAGGGTGGTACGAGCAGTACTTC. Together with reference TRBV7-2 and TRBJ2-7, the CDR3 gives the full variable domain: GAGVSQSPSNKVTEKGKDVELRCDPISGHTALYWYRQSLGQGLEFLIYFQGNSAPDKSGLPSDRFSAERTGGSVSTLTIQRTQQEDSAVYLCASSPQLAGGWYEQYFGPGTRLTVT.

The chain recombines TRBV2 with TRBJ2-2; 10 positions match TRBD2. V was pared by 1 base and J by 9 bases, with 11 bases of the junction left unmatched. Germline CDR1 and CDR2: SNHLY and FYNNEI. The CDR3 is 17 amino acids. The CDR3 coding sequence is TGTGCCAGCAGTGAAGAGGCGGGTAGCGGGAGGATGAGGGAGCTGTTTTTT. It is translated as CASSEEAGSGRMRELFF.

Only a few counts were recorded for this clone. V and J are TRBV7-9 and TRBJ2-3, with 8 bases identical to TRBD2. The J segment lost 6 bases and the V segment lost 3 bases, leaving 11 bases of the junction unmatched. Germline CDR1 and CDR2: SEHNR and FQNEAQ (reference sequence). The CDR3 runs to 16 residues. CDR3 residues: CASSLGLSGAADTQYF. CDR3 in DNA: TGTGCCAGCAGCTTGGGACTTAGCGGGGCGGCTGATACGCAGTATTTT.